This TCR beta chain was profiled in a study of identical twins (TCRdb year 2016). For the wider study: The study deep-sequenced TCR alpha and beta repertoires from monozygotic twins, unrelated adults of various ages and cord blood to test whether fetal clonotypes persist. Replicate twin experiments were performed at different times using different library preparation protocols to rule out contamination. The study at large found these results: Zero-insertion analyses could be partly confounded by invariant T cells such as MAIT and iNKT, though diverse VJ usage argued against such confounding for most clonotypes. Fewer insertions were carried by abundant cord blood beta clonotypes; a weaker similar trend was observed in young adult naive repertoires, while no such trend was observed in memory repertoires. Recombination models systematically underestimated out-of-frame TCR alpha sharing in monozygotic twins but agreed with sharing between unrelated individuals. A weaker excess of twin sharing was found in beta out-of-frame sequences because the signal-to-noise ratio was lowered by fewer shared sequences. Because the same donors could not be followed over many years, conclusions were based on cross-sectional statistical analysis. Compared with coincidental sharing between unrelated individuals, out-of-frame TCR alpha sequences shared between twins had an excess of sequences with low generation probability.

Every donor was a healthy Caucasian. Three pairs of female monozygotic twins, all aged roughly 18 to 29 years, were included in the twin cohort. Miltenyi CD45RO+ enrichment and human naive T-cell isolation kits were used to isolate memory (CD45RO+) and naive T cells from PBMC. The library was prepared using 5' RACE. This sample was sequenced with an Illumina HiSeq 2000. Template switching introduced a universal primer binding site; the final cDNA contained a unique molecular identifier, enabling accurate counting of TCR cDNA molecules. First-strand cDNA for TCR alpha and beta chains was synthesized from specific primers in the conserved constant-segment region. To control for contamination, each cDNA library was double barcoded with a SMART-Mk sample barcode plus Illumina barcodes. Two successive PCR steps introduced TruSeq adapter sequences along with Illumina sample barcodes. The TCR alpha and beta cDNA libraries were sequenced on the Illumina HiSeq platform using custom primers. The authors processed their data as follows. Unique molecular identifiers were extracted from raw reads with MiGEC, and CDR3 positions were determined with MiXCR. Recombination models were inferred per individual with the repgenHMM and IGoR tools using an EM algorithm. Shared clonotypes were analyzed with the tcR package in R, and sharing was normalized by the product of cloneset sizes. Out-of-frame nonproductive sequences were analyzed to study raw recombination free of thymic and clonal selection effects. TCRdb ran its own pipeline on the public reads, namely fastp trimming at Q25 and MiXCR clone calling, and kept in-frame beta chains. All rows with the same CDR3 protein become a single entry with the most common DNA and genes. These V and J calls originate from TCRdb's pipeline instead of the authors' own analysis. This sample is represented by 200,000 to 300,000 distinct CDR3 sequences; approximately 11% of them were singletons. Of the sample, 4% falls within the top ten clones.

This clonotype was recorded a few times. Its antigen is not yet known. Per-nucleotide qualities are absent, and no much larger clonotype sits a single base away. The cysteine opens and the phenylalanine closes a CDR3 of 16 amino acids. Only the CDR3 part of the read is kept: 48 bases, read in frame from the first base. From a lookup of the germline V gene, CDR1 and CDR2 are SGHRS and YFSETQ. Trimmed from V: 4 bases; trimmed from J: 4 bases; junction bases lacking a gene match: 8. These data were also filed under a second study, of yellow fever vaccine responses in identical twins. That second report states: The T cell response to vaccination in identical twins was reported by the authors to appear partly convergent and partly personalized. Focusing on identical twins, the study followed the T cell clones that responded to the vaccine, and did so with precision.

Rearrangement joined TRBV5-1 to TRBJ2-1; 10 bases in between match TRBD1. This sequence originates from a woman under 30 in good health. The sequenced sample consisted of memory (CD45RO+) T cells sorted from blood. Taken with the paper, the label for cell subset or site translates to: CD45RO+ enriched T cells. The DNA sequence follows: TGCGCCAGCAGCCCTCGAGGGACAGGGGATTACAATGAGCAGTTCTTC. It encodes CASSPRGTGDYNEQFF.